A selection of T cell receptor beta chains follows, all from one sample in a study of radiotherapy plus CTLA-4 blockade in lung cancer. Some clones are missing from TCRdb's copy, which holds only in-frame ones; the method was immunoSEQ multiplex PCR. There are 75,000 to 100,000 clones in the sample; roughly 80% occur only once, and 3% to 4% lies in the top ten. This sample comprised peripheral blood, obtained from a patient treated with radiotherapy plus ipilimumab. The origin of the receptors is a human donor with non-small cell lung cancer who had a partial response to radiotherapy plus ipilimumab. Each CDR3 is given with its conserved first and last residue. The D gene is left open where the match is weak. Clone size is shown for a subset of rows, as once, few, many or a class of expanded clone.

size: NA
J: TRBJ2-1
V: TRBV7-3
D: NA
CDR3: CASSLGREQFF
DNA: TGTGCCAGCAGTTTGGGGCGGGAGCAGTTCTTC

size: NA
J: TRBJ1-5
V: TRBV7-9
D: TRBD1
CDR3: CASSPSGTGLGAQHF
DNA: TGTGCCAGCAGCCCCTCCGGGACAGGGTTGGGGGCCCAGCATTTT

size: NA
J: TRBJ2-1
V: TRBV27
D: TRBD2
CDR3: CASSFQPPGLVLNNEQFF
DNA: TGTGCCAGCAGTTTCCAGCCACCGGGACTAGTGTTAAACAATGAGCAGTTCTTC

size: NA
J: TRBJ1-1
V: TRBV2
D: TRBD1
CDR3: CASSGDRNTEAFF
DNA: TGTGCCAGCAGTGGGGACAGGAACACTGAAGCTTTCTTT

size: NA
J: TRBJ1-2
V: TRBV5-6
D: NA
CDR3: CASSSPDYGYTF
DNA: TGTGCCAGCAGCTCCCCGGACTATGGCTACACCTTC

size: NA
J: TRBJ1-4
V: TRBV28
D: NA
CDR3: CASIGGMGEKLFF
DNA: TGTGCCAGCATCGGGGGTATGGGTGAAAAACTGTTTTTT

size: NA
J: TRBJ2-7
V: TRBV5-8
D: TRBD2
CDR3: CASSTRAGGRVEVEQYF
DNA: TGTGCCAGCAGCACTAGAGCGGGAGGGCGAGTTGAGGTGGAGCAGTACTTC

size: NA
J: TRBJ2-5
V: TRBV30
D: TRBD1
CDR3: CAWSVRTGGQETQYF
DNA: TGTGCCTGGAGTGTACGTACAGGGGGGCAAGAGACCCAGTACTTC

size: few
J: TRBJ1-4
V: TRBV27
D: NA
CDR3: CASSSMGQLFF
DNA: TGTGCCAGCAGTTCGATGGGGCAACTGTTTTTT

size: NA
J: TRBJ1-2
V: TRBV5-4
D: NA
CDR3: CASSVNNYGYTF
DNA: TGTGCCAGCAGCGTTAATAACTATGGCTACACCTTC

size: NA
J: TRBJ2-7
V: TRBV5-1
D: TRBD2
CDR3: CASSPGGSSYEQYF
DNA: TGCGCCAGCAGCCCGGGGGGGAGCTCCTACGAGCAGTACTTC

size: NA
J: TRBJ1-4
V: TRBV28
D: NA
CDR3: CASSLQGNFEKLFF
DNA: TGTGCCAGCAGCCTACAGGGTAACTTTGAAAAACTGTTTTTT

size: NA
J: TRBJ1-1
V: TRBV28
D: NA
CDR3: CASSFPFGGLNTEAFF
DNA: TGTGCCAGCAGTTTCCCCTTTGGGGGCCTGAACACTGAAGCTTTCTTT

size: NA
J: TRBJ2-3
V: TRBV29-1
D: TRBD1
CDR3: CSVRQGHTDTQYF
DNA: TGCAGCGTTCGACAGGGCCACACAGATACGCAGTATTTT

size: NA
J: TRBJ2-1
V: TRBV19
D: NA
CDR3: CASSKGDAGYYNEQFF
DNA: TGTGCCAGTAGCAAGGGGGACGCAGGATATTACAATGAGCAGTTCTTC

size: NA
J: TRBJ2-3
V: TRBV19
D: TRBD2
CDR3: CASQAGSTDTQYF
DNA: TGTGCCAGTCAAGCGGGAAGCACAGATACGCAGTATTTT

size: NA
J: TRBJ2-6
V: TRBV11-3
D: NA
CDR3: CASSLGGIGANVLTF
DNA: TGTGCCAGCAGCTTAGGAGGGATCGGGGCCAACGTCCTGACTTTC

size: NA
J: TRBJ2-3
V: TRBV25-1
D: NA
CDR3: CATAGTDTQYF
DNA: TGTGCCACCGCGGGCACAGATACGCAGTATTTT

size: NA
J: TRBJ2-1
V: TRBV21-1
D: NA
CDR3: CARGVSGSGNEQFF
DNA: TGTGCCAGGGGGGTTAGCGGAAGTGGGAATGAGCAGTTCTTC

size: NA
J: TRBJ2-2
V: TRBV6-6
D: TRBD2
CDR3: CASSYPNSGGAGELFF
DNA: TGTGCCAGCAGTTACCCGAACAGCGGGGGGGCCGGGGAGCTGTTTTTT

size: NA
J: TRBJ1-1
V: TRBV5-1
D: TRBD1
CDR3: CASSLAGGYTEAFF
DNA: TGCGCCAGCAGCTTGGCAGGGGGCTACACTGAAGCTTTCTTT

size: NA
J: TRBJ2-2
V: TRBV5-6
D: NA
CDR3: CASSLRANTGELFF
DNA: TGTGCCAGCAGCTTACGGGCGAACACCGGGGAGCTGTTTTTT

size: NA
J: TRBJ2-7
V: TRBV6-1
D: TRBD2
CDR3: CASSEAPSSGGYQQYF
DNA: TGTGCCAGCAGTGAAGCGCCAAGTAGCGGGGGCTACCAGCAGTACTTC

size: NA
J: TRBJ2-6
V: TRBV6-5
D: NA
CDR3: CASSYSSSSGANVLTF
DNA: TGTGCCAGCAGTTACTCGTCCTCCTCTGGGGCCAACGTCCTGACTTTC

size: NA
J: TRBJ1-2
V: TRBV14
D: NA
CDR3: CASSQMGTGTWGGYTF
DNA: TGTGCCAGCAGCCAGATGGGTACAGGGACCTGGGGCGGCTACACCTTC

size: NA
J: TRBJ2-1
V: TRBV2
D: NA
CDR3: CASSSDFFYNEQFF
DNA: TGTGCCAGCAGTTCTGACTTCTTCTACAATGAGCAGTTCTTC

size: NA
J: TRBJ2-3
V: TRBV19
D: NA
CDR3: CASSILGSFTDTQYF
DNA: TGTGCCAGTAGTATTCTCGGGAGTTTCACAGATACGCAGTATTTT

size: NA
J: TRBJ2-5
V: TRBV2
D: TRBD2
CDR3: CAGTLAGSGVQETQYF
DNA: TGTGCCGGCACACTAGCGGGAAGCGGGGTCCAAGAGACCCAGTACTTC

size: NA
J: TRBJ2-5
V: TRBV12-5
D: TRBD2
CDR3: CASGLAPSGRTLQETQYF
DNA: TGTGCTAGTGGTTTGGCACCTAGCGGGAGGACCCTCCAAGAGACCCAGTACTTC

size: NA
J: TRBJ2-1
V: TRBV5-8
D: TRBD1
CDR3: CASLDRAVYNEQFF
DNA: TGTGCCAGCTTGGACAGGGCGGTTTACAATGAGCAGTTCTTC

size: few
J: TRBJ2-3
V: TRBV14
D: TRBD2
CDR3: CASSHGRAIADTQYF
DNA: TGTGCCAGCAGCCACGGGAGGGCCATCGCAGATACGCAGTATTTT

size: NA
J: TRBJ1-4
V: TRBV28
D: NA
CDR3: CASSLGAPQLFF
DNA: TGTGCCAGCAGTTTGGGGGCCCCGCAACTGTTTTTT

size: NA
J: TRBJ1-2
V: TRBV7-2
D: NA
CDR3: CASSLDWGREDGYTF
DNA: TGTGCCAGCAGCTTAGATTGGGGCAGGGAGGATGGCTACACCTTC

size: NA
J: TRBJ1-4
V: TRBV5-8
D: TRBD1
CDR3: CASSLKTGTANEKLFF
DNA: TGTGCCAGCAGCCTGAAGACCGGGACAGCGAATGAAAAACTGTTTTTT

size: NA
J: TRBJ2-3
V: TRBV28
D: NA
CDR3: CASSLGEWADTQYF
DNA: TGTGCCAGCAGTTTAGGAGAGTGGGCAGATACGCAGTATTTT

size: NA
J: TRBJ2-7
V: TRBV27
D: TRBD2
CDR3: CASSGTTPYEQYF
DNA: TGTGCCAGCAGCGGGACTACCCCCTACGAGCAGTACTTC

size: NA
J: TRBJ1-3
V: TRBV27
D: NA
CDR3: CASSLERPTGGNTIYF
DNA: TGTGCCAGCAGTTTAGAGCGGCCAACGGGGGGAAACACCATATATTTT

size: NA
J: TRBJ2-1
V: TRBV9
D: NA
CDR3: CASSARTERQFF
DNA: TGTGCCAGCAGCGCGAGAACGGAGCGGCAGTTCTTC

size: NA
J: TRBJ2-2
V: TRBV11-2
D: NA
CDR3: CASSYRGANTGELFF
DNA: TGTGCCAGCAGCTATCGGGGGGCAAACACCGGGGAGCTGTTTTTT

size: NA
J: TRBJ2-7
V: TRBV7-9
D: TRBD2
CDR3: CASSLTGTSGYEQYF
DNA: TGTGCCAGCAGCTTGACCGGGACTAGCGGGTACGAGCAGTACTTC

size: once
J: TRBJ2-5
V: TRBV9
D: TRBD1
CDR3: CASSVGGTAQETQYF
DNA: TGTGCCAGCAGCGTAGGAGGGACAGCTCAAGAGACCCAGTACTTC

size: NA
J: TRBJ2-7
V: TRBV6-5
D: NA
CDR3: CASSLTGSPYEQYF
DNA: TGTGCCAGCAGTCTGACAGGTTCCCCCTACGAGCAGTACTTC

size: once
J: TRBJ2-2
V: TRBV28
D: NA
CDR3: CASSLSAITTNTGELFF
DNA: TGTGCCAGCAGTTTATCAGCGATTACAACTAACACCGGGGAGCTGTTTTTT

size: NA
J: TRBJ2-7
V: TRBV2
D: NA
CDR3: CASLTFADFTNEQYF
DNA: TGTGCCAGCTTAACTTTCGCGGACTTCACAAACGAGCAGTACTTC

size: NA
J: TRBJ2-7
V: TRBV28
D: NA
CDR3: CASSVTGTLYEQYF
DNA: TGTGCCAGCAGTGTGACCGGGACTTTGTACGAGCAGTACTTC

size: few
J: TRBJ2-7
V: TRBV10-1
D: TRBD2
CDR3: CASSETSGRAGFYEQYF
DNA: TGCGCCAGCAGTGAGACTAGCGGGAGGGCCGGGTTCTACGAGCAGTACTTC

size: NA
J: TRBJ2-6
V: TRBV2
D: NA
CDR3: CASSEGTTVGANVLTF
DNA: TGTGCCAGCAGTGAAGGGACTACCGTAGGGGCCAACGTCCTGACTTTC

size: few
J: TRBJ2-1
V: TRBV10-3
D: TRBD2
CDR3: CAISDSGLAGYNEQFF
DNA: TGTGCCATCAGTGACTCGGGACTAGCGGGCTACAATGAGCAGTTCTTC

size: NA
J: TRBJ2-5
V: TRBV29-1
D: TRBD2
CDR3: CSVPYGTSRTFWTETQYF
DNA: TGCAGCGTACCTTACGGGACTAGCAGGACCTTTTGGACAGAGACCCAGTACTTC

size: NA
J: TRBJ2-7
V: TRBV7-9
D: TRBD1
CDR3: CASSWADRAMGQYF
DNA: TGTGCCAGCAGCTGGGCGGACAGGGCGATGGGGCAGTACTTC

size: NA
J: TRBJ1-6
V: TRBV7-3
D: TRBD1
CDR3: CASSLTGGESPLHF
DNA: TGTGCCAGCAGCCTTACAGGGGGCGAATCACCCCTCCACTTT

size: NA
J: TRBJ2-7
V: TRBV6-1
D: NA
CDR3: CASSPRGREQYF
DNA: TGTGCCAGCAGCCCCAGGGGTAGGGAGCAGTACTTC

size: once
J: TRBJ2-7
V: TRBV28
D: TRBD1
CDR3: CASSRQGYTYEQYF
DNA: TGTGCCAGCAGCAGACAGGGGTATACCTACGAGCAGTACTTC

size: NA
J: TRBJ2-3
V: TRBV27
D: TRBD2
CDR3: CASTWGGPSTDTQYF
DNA: TGTGCCAGCACTTGGGGAGGGCCTAGCACAGATACGCAGTATTTT

size: NA
J: TRBJ1-2
V: TRBV6-6
D: NA
CDR3: CASSPTAINYGYTF
DNA: TGTGCCAGCAGTCCGACAGCCATTAACTATGGCTACACCTTC

size: NA
J: TRBJ2-5
V: TRBV19
D: NA
CDR3: CASSFQRGQFQETQYF
DNA: TGTGCCAGTAGTTTCCAACGGGGACAATTCCAAGAGACCCAGTACTTC

size: NA
J: TRBJ1-6
V: TRBV27
D: NA
CDR3: CASSGLNDGRSPLHF
DNA: TGTGCCAGCAGTGGGCTCAACGACGGAAGGTCACCCCTCCACTTT